Each of the 14 T cell receptor beta chains below was sequenced from the same sample in a study of CD8+CD57+ T cells in acquired aplastic anemia (dated by TCRdb to between 2018 and 2020). The patients picked for sequencing were ones in whom flow cytometry had shown an expansion of CD8+CD57+ cells. The run used an Illumina HiSeq 2000. TCR beta VDJ combination and CDR3 sequence profiling used genomic DNA as the template. TCRdb redid the processing of the public reads, applying fastp at Q25 and MiXCR, and retained in-frame beta chains. Identical CDR3 proteins give one entry, which carries the most common genes and DNA. In this sample the table shows 150,000 to 180,000 distinct CDR3 sequences, about 48% of which occur a single time. About 12% of the sample comes from the top ten. Sequenced material: sorted CD4+, CD8+, or CD8+CD57+ T cells (not recorded which) from PBMCs. These receptors were obtained from a human donor with aplastic anemia.

In its sample, this clonotype was seen many times. This rearrangement joins TRBV7-9 to TRBJ1-4, with D unclear. The length of the CDR3 is 15 residues. The germline V and J ends were trimmed by 4 bases and 5 bases, with 14 bases remaining between them. Germline V gene sequence: CDR1 SEHNR, CDR2 FQNEAQ (reference sequence). CDR3 region: CASSSWTAGNEKLFF. Here the CDR3 DNA reads TGTGCCAGCAGCTCATGGACGGCGGGAAATGAAAAACTGTTTTTT.

This clonotype appeared a single time. Because the CDR3 is missing its conserved closing phenylalanine or tryptophan, this is likely a read error. The V gene is TRBV7-8, the J gene TRBJ1-1; no reliable D call. The V end was cut by 2 bases, the J end by 0 bases, with 4 bases between. This CDR3 contains 13 residues. Germline lookup yields CDR1 SGHVS and CDR2 FQNEAQ. CDR3 residues: CASSLQVNTEAFS. The CDR3 DNA sequence: TGTGCCAGCAGCTTACAGGTGAACACTGAAGCTTTCTCT.

About this clonotype itself: A much bigger clone sits one base away, suggesting this may be a read error. The CDR3 loop reads CASSLWSRGGETQYF. CDR3 in DNA: TGTGCCAGCAGTTTATGGAGCAGGGGAGGAGAGACCCAGTACTTC. This chain joins TRBV27 and TRBJ2-5; possibly TRBD1 or TRBD2 for D (6 bases each). Germline V CDR1 and CDR2: MNHEY, SMNVEV (reference sequence). The V end was cut by 1 base, the J end by 4 bases, with 13 bases between. This CDR3 spans 15 amino acids.

The rearrangement uses TRBV7-6 and TRBJ2-7, with D perhaps matching TRBD1 or TRBD2 (6 bases each). The CDR3 totals 15 residues. Germline CDR1 and CDR2: SGHVS and FNYEAQ. The germline V and J ends were trimmed by 1 base and 3 bases, with 13 bases remaining between them. The DNA of the CDR3 is TGTGCCAGCAGCTTAGAGGGGGGCAGCGTCTACGAGCAGTACTTC. It translates to CASSLEGGSVYEQYF.

V and J are TRBV10-3 and TRBJ2-7; TRBD1 agrees at 8 bases. The germline gives CDR1 ENHRY, CDR2 SYGVKD. The CDR3 sequence is 15 residues long. The J segment lost 1 base and the V segment lost 6 bases, leaving 8 bases of the junction unmatched. Written as DNA, the CDR3 is TGTGCCATCAGAGAGACAGGGGTCGGGTCCTACGAGCAGTACTTC. As protein: CAIRETGVGSYEQYF.

This clonotype has a count of ten or more. The V gene is TRBV5-6, the J gene TRBJ1-4; 8 bases line up with TRBD1. This CDR3 spans 14 amino acids. Germline CDR1 and CDR2: SGHDT and YYEEEE. V lost 6 bases, J lost 7 bases, and 8 bases stayed unmatched. CDR3: CASNTGTGGEKLFF. Here the CDR3 DNA reads TGTGCCAGCAACACCGGGACAGGAGGTGAAAAACTGTTTTTT.

This clonotype was counted ten times or more. V and J are TRBV7-8 and TRBJ2-3; the match to TRBD2 covers 10 bases. The CDR3 sequence is 16 residues long. CDR1 is SGHVS and CDR2 is FQNEAQ in the germline V gene. J lost 0 bases, V lost 5 bases, and 5 bases had no gene match. CDR3 in DNA: TGTGCCAGCAGCCGACGGACTAGCGGTAGCACAGATACGCAGTATTTT. It yields the protein CASSRRTSGSTDTQYF.

V and J are TRBV7-2 and TRBJ1-1; D unresolved. Trimming took 4 bases from V and 1 from J, leaving 10 bases between them. The CDR3 is 14 residues long. Germline CDR1 reads SGHTA; CDR2 reads FQGNSA. CDR3 sequence: CASSSTSANTEAFF. CDR3 nucleotides: TGTGCCAGCAGCTCAACGTCGGCGAACACTGAAGCTTTCTTT. Full variable domain (rest looked up from reference TRBV7-2 and TRBJ1-1): GAGVSQSPSNKVTEKGKDVELRCDPISGHTALYWYRQSLGQGLEFLIYFQGNSAPDKSGLPSDRFSAERTGGSVSTLTIQRTQQEDSAVYLCASSSTSANTEAFFGQGTRLTVV.

V and J are TRBV2 and TRBJ2-7; 8 bases fit TRBD1. In germline, CDR1 is SNHLY, CDR2 FYNNEI. The V and J ends lost 3 bases and 3 bases, in that order; junction bases with no gene match: 7. This CDR3 is built from 15 residues. The CDR3 sequence: CASSDGGTGLYEQYF. CDR3 nucleotide sequence: TGTGCCAGCAGTGATGGGGGGACAGGACTCTACGAGCAGTACTTC.

This clonotype was detected a few times. With a much larger clone just one base away, this may be a read error. The rearrangement uses TRBV5-5 and TRBJ2-3; no reliable D call. Trimming cost V 0 bases and J 5 bases, with 13 bases left between them. CDR1 SGHKS and CDR2 YYEKEE come from the germline V gene (reference sequence). The CDR3 is made up of 15 amino acids. CDR3 bases: TGTGCCAGCAGCTTGGATGGGTCTCCGGGAGATACGCAGTATTTT. Translation: CASSLDGSPGDTQYF. Supplemented by reference TRBV5-5 and TRBJ2-3, the full variable domain reads DAGVTQSPTHLIKTRGQQVTLRCSPISGHKSVSWYQQVLGQGPQFIFQYYEKEERGRGNFPDRFSARQFPNYSSELNVNALLLGDSALYLCASSLDGSPGDTQYFGPGTRLTVL.

The chain links TRBV29-1 to TRBJ2-3; 8 positions match TRBD2. In germline, CDR1 is SQVTM, CDR2 ANQGSEA. The CDR3 sequence is 11 residues long. V shed 7 bases and J 6 bases; nucleotides not matched to a gene: 3. The chain's CDR3 is CSGRGGDTQYF. In DNA, the CDR3 is TGCAGCGGACGGGGGGGGGATACGCAGTATTTT.

This clonotype was recorded at least ten times. This chain's CDR3 is CASSSTGGWLDGYTF. CDR3 sequence (DNA): TGTGCCAGCAGCTCTACAGGGGGCTGGTTGGATGGCTACACCTTC. This chain connects TRBV7-9 to TRBJ1-2; 9 bases agree with TRBD1. The CDR3 contains 15 residues. V lost 4 bases and J lost 6; bases outside the gene matches: 9. From germline, CDR1 is SEHNR and CDR2 FQNEAQ (reference sequence).

As to this clonotype: A much more abundant neighbour one base away suggests this may be a read error. The conserved phenylalanine or tryptophan is not found at the CDR3 terminus, so this likely reflects a read error. This rearrangement joins TRBV2 to TRBJ1-1, with 8 bases lining up with TRBD1. J was trimmed by 0 bases and V by 11 bases; bases with no gene match: 5. This CDR3 has 13 amino acids. Per the germline V gene, CDR1 is SNHLY and CDR2 is FYNNEI. The CDR3 here is CAGGQGLNTEAFS. The CDR3 nucleotides read TGTGCCGGCGGACAGGGTTTGAACACTGAAGCTTTCTCT.

This chain links TRBV20-1 with TRBJ2-1; TRBD2 aligns across 12 bases. Losses at the gene ends were 6 bases for V and 3 bases for J; bases not matched to a gene: 3. The germline gives CDR1 DFQATT, CDR2 SNEGSKA (reference sequence). CDR3 length: 14 amino acids. The DNA for the CDR3 is TGCAGTGCAAGGACTAGCGGGGACTACAATGAGCAGTTCTTC. This codes for CSARTSGDYNEQFF.